The rows below give T cell receptor beta chains drawn from one sample of a study of T cells after yellow fever vaccination. From the 5' RACE reads, TCRdb called clonotypes with MiXCR, one entry per CDR3 protein. The table has nearly 300,000 distinct CDR3 sequences, under 9% seen once. The material sequenced was CD4+ T cells sorted from PBMCs, taken 5 days after the yellow fever booster vaccination. The receptor set was obtained from a man aged 18-30 years who received the YFV17D yellow fever vaccine. CDR3s include the opening cysteine and the closing phenylalanine or tryptophan.

CDR3aa	v_gene	j_gene
CASSQARVGDEQFF	TRBV4-2	TRBJ2-1
CSVAIRTGASNQPQHF	TRBV29-1	TRBJ1-5
CASSLSEAQPQHF	TRBV7-3	TRBJ1-5
CASGGMNEKLFF	TRBV4-3	TRBJ1-4
CASSVDRDYGYTF	TRBV9	TRBJ1-2
CASSLFSTSTGELFF	TRBV5-1	TRBJ2-2
CASSQILIGGSLANTGELFF	TRBV4-2	TRBJ2-2
CASSVALVETQYF	TRBV9	TRBJ2-5
CASSLEPGTAVSGNTIYF	TRBV11-2	TRBJ1-3
CASSHYRDNQYF	TRBV4-2	TRBJ2-5
CASSGGMRDTQYF	TRBV9	TRBJ2-3
CSARRSYEQYF	TRBV20-1	TRBJ2-7
CSVRPYLAGGQETQYF	TRBV29-1	TRBJ2-5
CASSSQEYTEAFF	TRBV7-3	TRBJ1-1
CATQPGQPATNEKLFF	TRBV6-2/TRBV6-3	TRBJ1-4
CASSPQSNYGYTF	TRBV11-2	TRBJ1-2
CASSPRTASSGNTIYF	TRBV25-1	TRBJ1-3
CASTAGAAWTDTQYF	TRBV12-3/TRBV12-4	TRBJ2-3
CSAIWVDEQYF	TRBV20-1	TRBJ2-7
CASSPGQHLYGYTF	TRBV5-8	TRBJ1-2